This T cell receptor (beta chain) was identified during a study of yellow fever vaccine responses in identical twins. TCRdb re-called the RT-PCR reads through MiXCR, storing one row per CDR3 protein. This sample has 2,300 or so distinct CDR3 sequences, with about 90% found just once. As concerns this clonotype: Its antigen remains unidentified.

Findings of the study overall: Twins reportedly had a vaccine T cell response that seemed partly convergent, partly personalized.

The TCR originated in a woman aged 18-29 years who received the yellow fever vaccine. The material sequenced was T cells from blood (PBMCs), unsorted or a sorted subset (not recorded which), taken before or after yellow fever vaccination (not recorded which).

The DNA for the CDR3 is TGTGCCAGCAGTTACTCGGGCGGAGCTAACTATGGCTACACCTTC. Protein product: CASSYSGGANYGYTF. The rearrangement uses TRBV6-2 or TRBV6-3 and TRBJ1-2; D ambiguous. The germline CDR1 and CDR2 sequences are MNHEY and SVGEGT. Trimming removed 0 bases at V and 0 bases at J, with 8 bases between. This CDR3 has 15 amino acids.